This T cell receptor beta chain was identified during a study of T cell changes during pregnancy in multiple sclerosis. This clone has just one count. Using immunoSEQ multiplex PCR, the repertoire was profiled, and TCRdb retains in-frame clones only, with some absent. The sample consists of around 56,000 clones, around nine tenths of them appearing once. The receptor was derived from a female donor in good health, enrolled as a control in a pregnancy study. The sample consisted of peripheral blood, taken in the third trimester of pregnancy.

The CDR3 region is CASSQDHQEDYGYTF. CDR3 nucleotide sequence: TGCGCCAGCAGCCAAGATCACCAGGAGGACTATGGCTACACCTTC. This chain connects TRBV4-1 to TRBJ1-2; D is unresolved. CDR1 is MGHRA and CDR2 is YSYEKL in the germline V gene. V shed 0 bases and J shed 3 bases, with 11 bases lying between them. The CDR3 is 15 residues long.